Presented here are 5 T cell receptor beta chains from one specimen sequenced in a study of T cell clones after liver transplantation. The protocol was immunoSEQ multiplex PCR, while the TCRdb copy is restricted to in-frame clones and leaves out a portion. The sample records approximately 7,300 clones, about 80% being singletons. The specimen was CD8+ T cells from blood, collected before liver transplant. These receptors were obtained from a human donor who received a liver transplant.

V and J are TRBV15 and TRBJ2-1; 11 bases are shared with TRBD2. Germline assignment: CDR1 LNHNV and CDR2 YYDKDF (reference sequence). The CDR3 is 16 amino acids. The V segment lost 0 bases and the J segment 2 bases; nucleotides outside the gene matches: 0. The CDR3 sequence is CATSRDSGGAYNEQFF. Written as DNA, the CDR3 is TGTGCCACCAGCAGAGATAGCGGGGGGGCCTACAATGAGCAGTTCTTC. The entire variable domain, with the rest obtained from reference TRBV15 and TRBJ2-1, is as follows: DAMVIQNPRYQVTQFGKPVTLSCSQTLNHNVMYWYQQKSSQAPKLLFHYYDKDFNNEADTPDNFQSRRPNTSFCFLDIRSPGLGDTAMYLCATSRDSGGAYNEQFFGPGTRLTVL.

As regards this clone: The sample contains more than one DNA sequence encoding this CDR3. The gene calls are TRBV6-6 and TRBJ1-4; 7 nucleotides align to TRBD1. Germline values: CDR1 MNHNY, CDR2 SVGAGI (reference sequence). This CDR3 is 15 amino acids long. Trimming removed 2 bases from V and 7 bases from J; junction bases left unmatched: 7. The CDR3: CASSYPSTGFEKLFF. In nucleotides, the CDR3 is TGTGCCAGCAGTTACCCTTCGACAGGGTTTGAAAAACTGTTTTTT.

The rearrangement links TRBV28 to TRBJ2-4, with TRBD1 matching 7 bases. J was trimmed by 4 bases and V by 3 bases; bases with no gene match: 6. Germline CDR1 and CDR2: MDHEN and SYDVKM. The CDR3 covers 15 residues. CDR3 bases: TGTGCCAGCAGTTTCAATACAGGGGCGAAAAACATTCAGTACTTC. This sequence encodes CASSFNTGAKNIQYF.

The rearrangement uses TRBV7-8 and TRBJ2-3, with 9 nucleotides matching TRBD2. From germline, CDR1 is SGHVS and CDR2 FQNEAQ. The CDR3 loop spans 18 amino acids. J gave up 0 bases and V 4 bases, and 11 bases lay outside the gene matches. CDR3 sequence: CASSSPETSGTSTDTQYF. Here the CDR3 DNA reads TGTGCCAGCAGCTCCCCGGAGACTAGCGGTACTAGCACAGATACGCAGTATTTT.

This sequence joins TRBV15 and TRBJ2-6; tentatively, D is TRBD1 (6 bases). CDR1 LNHNV and CDR2 YYDKDF come from the germline V gene (reference sequence). The CDR3 has 15 residues. Trimming took 5 bases from V and 2 from J, leaving 10 bases between them. The CDR3 protein is CATSAGTTGANVLTF. For the CDR3, the DNA is TGTGCCACCAGCGCCGGGACAACTGGGGCCAACGTCCTGACTTTC.